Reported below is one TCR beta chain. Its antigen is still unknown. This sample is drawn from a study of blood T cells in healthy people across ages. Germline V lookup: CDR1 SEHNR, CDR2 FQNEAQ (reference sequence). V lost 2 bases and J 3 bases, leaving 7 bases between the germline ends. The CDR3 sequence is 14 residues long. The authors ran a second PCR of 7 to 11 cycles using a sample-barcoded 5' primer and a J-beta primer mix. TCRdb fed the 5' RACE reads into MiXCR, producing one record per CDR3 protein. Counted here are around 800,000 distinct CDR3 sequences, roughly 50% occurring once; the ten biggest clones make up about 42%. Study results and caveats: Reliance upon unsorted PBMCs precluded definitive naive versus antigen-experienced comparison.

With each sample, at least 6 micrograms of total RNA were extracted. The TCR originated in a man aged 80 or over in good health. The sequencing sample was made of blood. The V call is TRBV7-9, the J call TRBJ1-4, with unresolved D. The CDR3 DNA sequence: TGTGCCAGCAGCTTATATAATTCTAATGAAAAACTGTTTTTT. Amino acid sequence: CASSLYNSNEKLFF. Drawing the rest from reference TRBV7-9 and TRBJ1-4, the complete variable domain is DTGVSQNPRHKITKRGQNVTFRCDPISEHNRLYWYRQTLGQGPEFLTYFQNEAQLEKSRLLSDRFSAERPKGSFSTLEIQRTEQGDSAMYLCASSLYNSNEKLFFGSGTQLSVL.